This T cell receptor (beta chain) was sequenced for a study of response to subunit inactivated influenza vaccine. The CDR3 runs 13 residues. CDR1 and CDR2 (germline): SQVTM, ANQGSEA. The V and J ends lost 3 bases and 2 bases respectively, with 11 bases between them. The table lists this clonotype with a few counts. The target antigen is unknown. TCRdb re-called the RT-PCR reads through MiXCR, storing one row per CDR3 protein. The sample records approximately 700,000 distinct CDR3 sequences, around 14% being singletons. Findings and caveats of the study: Authors suggested each seasonal flu vaccination may recruit only limited numbers of new T cells.

The V and J genes are TRBV29-1 and TRBJ2-7; D unclear. This TCR derives from a man aged 50-60 years who received an inactivated influenza vaccine. Sequencing was performed on PBMCs from blood, taken 14 to 15 days before vaccination. CDR3 nucleotides: TGCAGCGTTGAGTCCCCGGATACCTACGAGCAGTACTTC. Protein sequence: CSVESPDTYEQYF.